This TCR beta chain was documented in a study of T cells after yellow fever vaccination. Study at large: For low cell numbers, libraries were made with SMART-Seq v4 Ultra Low Input. The study's findings and limits: Most clones from primary vaccination resurfaced after the booster (around 97% CD4, more than 75% CD8).

This clonotype was counted ten times or more. The junction had 2 bases not matched to a gene; V was cut back by 0 bases and J by 4 bases. The CDR3 spans 15 residues. Germline CDR1 LGHNA, CDR2 YSLEER. Each CDR3 protein is one row after TCRdb ran MiXCR on the 5' RACE reads. Here the sample spans under 55,000 distinct CDR3 sequences, about 6.6% being singletons. The chain uses TRBV4-3 and TRBJ1-5; 8 nucleotides agree with TRBD1. Source: CD8+ T cells not binding an NS4B(214-222) dextramer, sorted from PBMCs, taken about 41 days after the first yellow fever vaccination. The sequence was obtained from a man younger than 35 who received the YFV17D yellow fever vaccine. The CDR3 DNA reads TGCGCCAGCAGCCAAGATCACAGGGGGAATCAGCCCCAGCATTTT. Its protein is CASSQDHRGNQPQHF.